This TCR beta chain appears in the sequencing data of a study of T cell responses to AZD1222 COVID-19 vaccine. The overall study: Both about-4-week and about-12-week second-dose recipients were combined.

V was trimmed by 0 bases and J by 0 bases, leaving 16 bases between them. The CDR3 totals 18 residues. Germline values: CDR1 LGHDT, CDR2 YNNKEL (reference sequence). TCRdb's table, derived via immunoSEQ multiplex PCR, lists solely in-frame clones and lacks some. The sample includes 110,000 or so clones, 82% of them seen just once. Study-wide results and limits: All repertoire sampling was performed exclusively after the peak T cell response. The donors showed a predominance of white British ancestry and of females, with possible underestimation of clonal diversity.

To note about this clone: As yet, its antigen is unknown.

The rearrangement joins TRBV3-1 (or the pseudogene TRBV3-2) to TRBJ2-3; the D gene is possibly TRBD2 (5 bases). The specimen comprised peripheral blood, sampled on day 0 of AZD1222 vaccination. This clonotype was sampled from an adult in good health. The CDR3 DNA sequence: TGTGCCAGCAGCCAAGATCCTCGGACTCCGCCTAGCACAGATACGCAGTATTTT. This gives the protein CASSQDPRTPPSTDTQYF.